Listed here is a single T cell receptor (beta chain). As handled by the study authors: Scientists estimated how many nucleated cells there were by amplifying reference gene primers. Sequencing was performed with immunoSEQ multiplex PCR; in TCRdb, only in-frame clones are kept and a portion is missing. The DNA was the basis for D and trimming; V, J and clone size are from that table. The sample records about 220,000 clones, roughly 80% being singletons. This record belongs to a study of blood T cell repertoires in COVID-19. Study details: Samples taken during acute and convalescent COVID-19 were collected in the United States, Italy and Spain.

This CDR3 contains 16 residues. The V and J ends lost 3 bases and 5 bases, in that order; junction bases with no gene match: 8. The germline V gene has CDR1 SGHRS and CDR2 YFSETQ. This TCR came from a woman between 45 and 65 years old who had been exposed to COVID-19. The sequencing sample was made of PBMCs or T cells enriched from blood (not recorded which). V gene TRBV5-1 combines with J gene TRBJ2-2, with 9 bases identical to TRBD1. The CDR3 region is CASSWPRQGGTGELFF. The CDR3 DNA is TGCGCCAGCAGCTGGCCCAGACAGGGGGGGACCGGGGAGCTGTTTTTT.